These 32 T cell receptor beta chains were all obtained from the same sample, sequenced in a study of T cells in Graves' hyperthyroidism and ophthalmopathy. RNA transcripts served as the template for amplifying TCR beta CDR3 regions. A first-round RT-PCR of the TCR CDR3 used the HTBI primer set. Each CDR3 protein is one row after TCRdb ran MiXCR on the multiplex PCR reads. The data hold over 250,000 distinct CDR3 sequences, with less than 30% observed a single time. Source material: blood. All receptors come from a man aged 35 to 55 with Graves' hyperthyroidism that later progressed to Graves' ophthalmopathy.

This clonotype was seen repeatedly, ten times or more. The rearrangement links TRBV29-1 to TRBJ1-1, with D tentatively TRBD1 (6 bases). CDR1 is SQVTM and CDR2 is ANQGSEA in the germline V gene. This CDR3 has 15 residues. Trimming removed 3 bases at V and 1 base at J, with 15 bases between. CDR3 coding DNA: TGCAGCGTTGACAGGGGACCGGGGGCGAACACTGAAGCTTTCTTT. Translation: CSVDRGPGANTEAFF.

This clonotype came up many times. This chain joins TRBV12-3 or TRBV12-4 and TRBJ2-7, with D hard to call. This CDR3 comprises 11 residues. Trimming pared 4 bases from V and 6 bases from J, leaving 7 bases between. The CDR3 region is CASSSIVEQYF. The CDR3 bases are TGTGCCAGCAGTTCCATTGTCGAGCAGTACTTC.

The gene calls are TRBV6-2 or TRBV6-3 and TRBJ1-1; no reliable D call. This CDR3 is built from 13 residues. V shed 0 bases and J shed 8 bases, with 10 bases lying between them. The germline CDR1 and CDR2 sequences are MNHEY and SVGEGT. CDR3 nucleotides: TGTGCCAGCAGTTACTCGGCTGTAAGGGAAGCTTTCTTT. Its protein is CASSYSAVREAFF.

The genes are TRBV6-2 or TRBV6-3 and TRBJ1-5; D ambiguous. The CDR3 is made up of 12 amino acids. Trimming stripped 8 bases from V and 15 bases from J, with 20 bases between. Germline CDR1 MNHEY, CDR2 SVGEGT. As DNA, the CDR3 is TGTGCCAGCCTGAACTTGGGCCGAAGGCCGCATTTT. Protein: CASLNLGRRPHF.

In this sample, this clonotype turned up many times. This chain links TRBV6-5 with TRBJ2-7; possibly TRBD1 or TRBD2 for D (9 bases each). The CDR3 sequence is 16 residues long. Germline-derived CDR1 and CDR2 are MNHEY and SVGAGI. V was clipped by 4 bases and J by 5 bases, with 21 bases between them. CDR3: CASSSRGGTGFDEQYF. The DNA of the CDR3 is TGTGCCAGCAGTTCGCGGGGGGGGACAGGGTTTGACGAGCAGTACTTC.

This clonotype was picked up many times. This rearrangement joins TRBV28 to TRBJ1-2; D gene ambiguous. Trimming removed 4 bases from V and 4 bases from J, with 13 bases in between. Germline CDR1 MDHEN, CDR2 SYDVKM. CDR3 length equals 14 residues. The CDR3 protein is CASSSPQAGYGYTF. The CDR3 coding sequence is TGTGCCAGCAGTTCTCCTCAAGCGGGCTATGGCTACACCTTC.

This clonotype was detected many times. The rearrangement joins TRBV12-3 or TRBV12-4 to TRBJ2-2; TRBD1 matches at 8 bases. After removal of 5 bases from V and 4 bases from J, the junction contained 0 bases not matched to a gene. The length of the CDR3 is 13 residues. For the CDR3, the DNA is TGTGCCAGCAGTGGACAGGGCACCGGGGAGCTGTTTTTT. Its translation: CASSGQGTGELFF.

The sample holds many counts of this clonotype. This rearrangement joins TRBV5-5 to TRBJ1-5; no clear D. V lost 4 bases to trimming and J lost 7 bases, with 18 bases between them. The CDR3 is 15 amino acids. CDR1 SGHKS and CDR2 YYEKEE come from the germline V gene (reference sequence). This chain's CDR3 is CASSHSTAVGQPQHF. The DNA for the CDR3 is TGTGCCAGCAGCCATTCCACAGCGGTTGGCCAGCCCCAGCATTTT.

V gene TRBV28 combines with J gene TRBJ2-7; 7 nucleotides align to TRBD2. V shed 2 bases, J shed 0 bases, and the junction held 10 bases outside the gene matches. This CDR3 contains 17 residues. The germline gives CDR1 MDHEN, CDR2 SYDVKM. CDR3 region: CASSLVLRDYNSYEQYF. The DNA for the CDR3 is TGTGCCAGCAGTTTAGTTCTTAGGGACTACAACTCCTACGAGCAGTACTTC.

This sequence joins TRBV24-1 and TRBJ1-2; TRBD1 might be the D (6 bases). This CDR3 region has 13 residues. The germline CDR1 and CDR2 sequences are KGHDR and SFDVKD. CDR3 loop: CPISDFQGRGYTF. CDR3 in DNA: TGTCCCATCAGTGATTTCCAGGGGAGAGGCTACACCTTC.

The genes are TRBV6-5 and TRBJ2-5; 8 nucleotides match TRBD2. The CDR3 has 16 amino acids. Germline CDR1 MNHEY, CDR2 SVGAGI. The V gene end was trimmed by 4 bases and the J gene end by 4 bases; junction bases not matched to a gene: 11. CDR3 nucleotides: TGTGCCAGCAGTTCCGCGGGACTAGATCCCCGAGAGACCCAGTACTTC. It is translated as CASSSAGLDPRETQYF.

This clonotype was counted many times. The chain employs TRBV6-2 or TRBV6-3 and TRBJ2-4; 8 positions match TRBD2. Unmatched junction bases numbered 6, after V lost 8 bases and J lost 0 bases. This CDR3 region has 15 residues. Germline assignment: CDR1 MNHEY and CDR2 SVGEGT. The chain's CDR3 is CASGPGGIAKNIQYF. CDR3 coding DNA: TGTGCCAGCGGTCCGGGAGGGATAGCCAAAAACATTCAGTACTTC.

In its sample, this clonotype was seen a few times. The chain couples TRBV3-1 to TRBJ2-5, with D possibly being TRBD1 (6 bases). The CDR3 runs to 14 residues. CDR1 is LGHDT and CDR2 is YNNKEL in the germline V gene (reference sequence). Trimming pared 3 bases from V and 2 bases from J, leaving 10 bases between. The CDR3 loop reads CASSHLTGQETQYF. The CDR3 DNA is TGTGCCAGCAGCCATCTCACAGGGCAAGAGACCCAGTACTTC.

This clonotype appeared many times. The chain combines TRBV20-1 with TRBJ2-5; D remains ambiguous. The CDR3 consists of 14 residues. V was pared by 3 bases and J by 3 bases, with 14 bases between. CDR1 and CDR2 (germline): DFQATT, SNEGSKA (reference sequence). This chain's CDR3 is CSASSGPTEETQYF. The DNA for the CDR3 is TGCAGTGCTAGTAGTGGCCCGACGGAAGAGACCCAGTACTTC.

The chain combines TRBV2 with TRBJ1-6; D is undetermined. The V end was cut by 0 bases, the J end by 7 bases, with 19 bases between. CDR3 length: 18 residues. CDR1 is SNHLY and CDR2 is FYNNEI in the germline V gene. The CDR3 sequence is CASSEATEWVLDNSPLHF. The CDR3 nucleotides are TGTGCCAGCAGTGAAGCCACCGAGTGGGTTTTAGACAATTCACCCCTCCACTTT.

The table lists this clonotype with many counts. The chain combines TRBV20-1 with TRBJ1-2; 9 positions agree with TRBD1. V was clipped by 1 base and J by 7 bases; unmatched bases: 4. In germline, CDR1 is DFQATT, CDR2 SNEGSKA (reference sequence). The CDR3 covers 13 residues. CDR3 protein: CSARATGGAGYTF. The CDR3 DNA follows: TGCAGTGCTAGAGCCACAGGGGGCGCTGGCTACACCTTC.

This clonotype was counted ten times or more. In nucleotides, the CDR3 is TGCGCCAGCAGCCAAGATTGGGGACGGGGCTACACCTTC. Its protein is CASSQDWGRGYTF. The V gene is TRBV4-1, the J gene TRBJ1-2, with D possibly matching TRBD1 (5 bases). The CDR3 contains 13 residues. CDR1 is MGHRA, CDR2 YSYEKL, per germline. Deletions cut 0 bases from V and 8 bases from J, with 10 bases between.

This clonotype has ten or more counts. This rearrangement joins TRBV30 to TRBJ1-5; D gene uncertain. The germline V gene has CDR1 GTSNPN and CDR2 SVGIG (reference sequence). V lost 2 bases and J lost 3, with 8 bases in between. The length of the CDR3 is 13 residues. The chain's CDR3 is CAWSIGNNQPQHF. CDR3 sequence (DNA): TGTGCCTGGAGTATAGGGAACAATCAGCCCCAGCATTTT. Looking up the rest from reference TRBV30 and TRBJ1-5 gives the full variable domain: SQTIHQWPATLVQPVGSPLSLECTVEGTSNPNLYWYRQAAGRGLQLLFYSVGIGQISSEVPQNLSASRPQDRQFILSSKKLLLSDSGFYLCAWSIGNNQPQHFGDGTRLSIL.

This clonotype was picked up many times. V is TRBV29-1 and J is TRBJ2-7, with D perhaps given as TRBD1 or TRBD2 (5 bases each). Trimming removed 7 bases from V and 7 bases from J, with 14 bases in between. CDR1 is SQVTM, CDR2 ANQGSEA, per germline. This CDR3 has 11 amino acids. The CDR3: CSGIRGGEQYF. The CDR3 bases are TGCAGCGGAATCCGGGGCGGGGAGCAGTACTTC.

The V and J genes are TRBV5-1 and TRBJ1-2, with a tentative D call TRBD1 (5 bases). The V end was cut by 4 bases, the J end by 4 bases, with 11 bases between. Germline-derived CDR1 and CDR2 are SGHRS and YFSETQ. This CDR3 comprises 13 residues. The CDR3 here is CASSRVQGYGYTF. CDR3 nucleotide sequence: TGCGCCAGCAGCCGAGTGCAGGGCTATGGCTACACCTTC.

Many counts were recorded for this clonotype. The rearrangement uses TRBV20-1 and TRBJ2-7; D is unclear. In germline, CDR1 is DFQATT, CDR2 SNEGSKA (reference sequence). V lost 3 bases and J 4 bases, leaving 13 bases between the germline ends. The CDR3 extends over 13 amino acids. The CDR3 region has the DNA TGCAGTGCTAGGGACCCCCGGATGTACGAGCAGTACTTC. It translates to CSARDPRMYEQYF.

This clonotype was found many times. The genes are TRBV5-1 and TRBJ1-2; 7 bases are a match to TRBD1. After removal of 0 bases from V and 9 bases from J, the junction contained 17 bases not matched to a gene. Germline CDR1 SGHRS, CDR2 YFSETQ. The CDR3 has 17 amino acids. CDR3 DNA: TGCGCCAGCAGCTTGGCTCTTCCGGGACAGTGGGAAGGTAGCTACACCTTC. Its translation: CASSLALPGQWEGSYTF.

This sequence joins TRBV29-1 and TRBJ2-7; D is uncertain. The CDR3 is made up of 11 amino acids. Looked up from germline, CDR1 is SQVTM and CDR2 is ANQGSEA. Trimming removed 5 bases from V and 1 base from J, with 6 bases in between. CDR3 coding DNA: TGCAGCGTTAGCAGGTCCTACGAGCAGTACTTC. It codes for CSVSRSYEQYF.

The chain carries TRBV7-2 and TRBJ2-7; D perhaps matches TRBD1 (5 bases). V was trimmed by 4 bases and J by 4 bases, leaving 14 bases between them. The CDR3 totals 14 residues. Per the germline V gene, CDR1 is SGHTA and CDR2 is FQGNSA. CDR3 loop: CASSSGPDLYEQYF. The DNA of the CDR3 is TGTGCCAGCAGCTCAGGGCCGGACCTATACGAGCAGTACTTC.

There are many counts of this clonotype. The chain joins TRBV5-5 to TRBJ2-5; 13 bases agree with TRBD2. The CDR3 loop spans 16 amino acids. After removal of 4 bases from V and 3 bases from J, the junction contained 6 bases not matched to a gene. Germline CDR1 reads SGHKS; CDR2 reads YYEKEE (reference sequence). The CDR3: CASSIGLAGVEETQYF. CDR3 bases: TGTGCCAGCAGCATCGGACTAGCGGGAGTGGAAGAGACCCAGTACTTC.

This clonotype was found many times. The rearrangement joins TRBV6-5 to TRBJ1-2; D perhaps matches TRBD1 (5 bases). Germline CDR1 MNHEY, CDR2 SVGAGI. The CDR3 totals 14 residues. Trimming took 1 base from V and 2 from J, leaving 8 bases between them. The CDR3 nucleotides read TGTGCCAGCAGTTACTTTCAGGGAAACTATGGCTACACCTTC. Translation: CASSYFQGNYGYTF.

This clonotype was seen repeatedly, ten times or more. DNA of the CDR3: TGTGCCAGCAGCTTAGTGGCCGGGACAAACTACGAGCAGTACTTC. Amino acids: CASSLVAGTNYEQYF. The V and J genes are TRBV11-2 and TRBJ2-7; maybe TRBD1 (6 bases). V was cut by 1 base and J by 3 bases, with 13 bases left in between. The germline gives CDR1 SGHAT, CDR2 FQNNGV. This CDR3 contains 15 residues.

V gene TRBV6-1 combines with J gene TRBJ1-1; D is undetermined. The CDR3 contains 11 residues. From germline, CDR1 is MNHNS and CDR2 SASEGT. Trimming shortened V by 2 bases and J by 11 bases, and 9 bases separated the two germline ends. The CDR3: CASSEYDRAFF. DNA for the CDR3: TGTGCCAGCAGTGAATATGACCGGGCTTTCTTT.

This clonotype appeared many times. The V call is TRBV6-5, the J call TRBJ2-7; D possibly corresponds to TRBD1 (5 bases). V shed 2 bases and J shed 6 bases, with 8 bases lying between them. The CDR3 sequence is 12 residues long. Germline CDR1 MNHEY, CDR2 SVGAGI. CDR3 amino acids: CASSYGAGEQYF. In nucleotides, the CDR3 is TGTGCCAGCAGTTACGGGGCCGGCGAGCAGTACTTC.

The genes are TRBV19 and TRBJ1-5; maybe TRBD1 (5 bases). Germline V gene lookup returns CDR1 LNHDA and CDR2 SQIVND (reference sequence). There are 14 residues in the CDR3. Trimming cost V 7 bases and J 9 bases, with 19 bases left between them. The CDR3 nucleotides are TGTGCCAGTAAATTGCGCAGGACACAAATGCCCCAGCATTTT. The encoded protein is CASKLRRTQMPQHF.

The rearrangement uses TRBV6-5 and TRBJ2-7; 10 bases line up with TRBD2. Unmatched junction bases numbered 6, after V lost 4 bases and J lost 0 bases. This CDR3 contains 16 residues. The germline V gene encodes CDR1 MNHEY and CDR2 SVGAGI. The CDR3 region has the DNA TGTGCCAGCAGTTTGGGCCCTAGCGGGAGCTCCTACGAGCAGTACTTC. Amino acid sequence: CASSLGPSGSSYEQYF.

Ten or more counts support this clonotype. The chain has TRBV6-2 or TRBV6-3 and TRBJ2-7; 9 bases line up with TRBD2. Germline values: CDR1 MNHEY, CDR2 SVGEGT. The CDR3 has 14 residues. J lost 1 base, V lost 5 bases, and 3 bases had no gene match. The CDR3 region is CASSRLADSYEQYF. The CDR3 DNA is TGTGCCAGCAGTCGACTAGCGGATTCCTACGAGCAGTACTTC.